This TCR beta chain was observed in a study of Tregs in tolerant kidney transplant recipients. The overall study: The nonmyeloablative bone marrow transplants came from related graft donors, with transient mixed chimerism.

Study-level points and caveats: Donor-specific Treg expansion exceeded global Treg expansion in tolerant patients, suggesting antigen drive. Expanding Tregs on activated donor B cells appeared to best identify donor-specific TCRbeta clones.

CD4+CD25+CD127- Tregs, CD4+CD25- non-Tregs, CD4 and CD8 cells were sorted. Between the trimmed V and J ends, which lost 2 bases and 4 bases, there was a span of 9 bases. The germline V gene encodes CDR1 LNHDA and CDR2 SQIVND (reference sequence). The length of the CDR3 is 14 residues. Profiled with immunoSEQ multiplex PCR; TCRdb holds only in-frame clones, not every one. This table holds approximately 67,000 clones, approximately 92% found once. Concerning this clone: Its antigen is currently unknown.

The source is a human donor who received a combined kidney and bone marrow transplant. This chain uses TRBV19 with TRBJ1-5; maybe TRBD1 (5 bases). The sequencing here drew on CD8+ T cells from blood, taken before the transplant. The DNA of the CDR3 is TGTGCCAGTAGTATAACAGGTTTTAATCAGCCCCAGCATTTT. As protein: CASSITGFNQPQHF.